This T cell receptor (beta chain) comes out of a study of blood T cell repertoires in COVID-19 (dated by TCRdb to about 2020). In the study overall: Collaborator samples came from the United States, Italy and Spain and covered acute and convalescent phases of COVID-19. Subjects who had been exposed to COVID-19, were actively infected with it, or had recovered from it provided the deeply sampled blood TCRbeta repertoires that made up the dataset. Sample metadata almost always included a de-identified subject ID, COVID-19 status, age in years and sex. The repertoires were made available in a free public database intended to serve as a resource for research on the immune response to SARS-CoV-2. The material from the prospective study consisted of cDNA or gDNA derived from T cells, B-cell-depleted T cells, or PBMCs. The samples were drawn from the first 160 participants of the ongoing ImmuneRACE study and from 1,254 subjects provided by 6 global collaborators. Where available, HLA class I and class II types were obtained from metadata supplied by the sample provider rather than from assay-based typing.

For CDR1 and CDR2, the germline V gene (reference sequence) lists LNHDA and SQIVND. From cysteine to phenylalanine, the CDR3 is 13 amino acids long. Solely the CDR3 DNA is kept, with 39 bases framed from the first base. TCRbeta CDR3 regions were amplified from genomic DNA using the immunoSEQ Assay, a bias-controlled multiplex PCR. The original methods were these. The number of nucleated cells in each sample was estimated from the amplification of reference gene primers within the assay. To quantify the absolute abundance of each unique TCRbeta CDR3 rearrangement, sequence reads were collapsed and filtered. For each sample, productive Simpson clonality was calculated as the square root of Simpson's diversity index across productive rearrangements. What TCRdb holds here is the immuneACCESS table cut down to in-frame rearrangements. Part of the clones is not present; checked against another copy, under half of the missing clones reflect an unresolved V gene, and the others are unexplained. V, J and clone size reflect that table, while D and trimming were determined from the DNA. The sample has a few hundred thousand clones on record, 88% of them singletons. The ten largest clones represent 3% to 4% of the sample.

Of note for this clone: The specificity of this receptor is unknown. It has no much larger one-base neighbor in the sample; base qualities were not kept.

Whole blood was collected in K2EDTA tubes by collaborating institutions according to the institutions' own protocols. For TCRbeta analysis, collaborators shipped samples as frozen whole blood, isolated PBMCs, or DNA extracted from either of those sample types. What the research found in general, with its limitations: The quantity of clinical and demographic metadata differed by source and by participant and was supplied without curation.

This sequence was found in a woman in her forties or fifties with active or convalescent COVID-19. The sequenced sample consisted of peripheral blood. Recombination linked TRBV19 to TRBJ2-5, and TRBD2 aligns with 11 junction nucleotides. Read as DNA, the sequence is TGTCAGCGGGGACTAGCGGAACAAGAGACCCAGTACTTC. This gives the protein CQRGLAEQETQYF.